This record concerns one T cell receptor (beta chain) sequence. Its matching antigen is unknown. The entry originates in a study of T cell responses to AZD1222 COVID-19 vaccine. Study at large: Combined were second doses at about 4 or about 12 weeks.

Generated by immunoSEQ multiplex PCR, the TCRdb table keeps only in-frame clones and is missing some. The data contain 100,000 or so clones, about 80% of them singletons. General study findings and limits: The donor group comprised mostly white British people and more females; the analysis possibly underestimated clonal diversity. Only five or six individuals given AZD1222 were seropositive at baseline.

With V trimmed by 4 bases and J by 7 bases, 11 bases remained unmatched. Germline loops: CDR1 SGHRS, CDR2 YFSETQ. The CDR3 length is 15 residues. This TCR was recovered from an adult in good health. Sequenced material: peripheral blood, taken on day 0 of AZD1222 vaccination. This sequence joins TRBV5-1 and TRBJ2-7; TRBD1 aligns across 10 bases. CDR3 sequence (DNA): TGCGCCAGCAGCGACCTCAGACAGGGGGCGCAGGAGCAGTACTTC. It translates to CASSDLRQGAQEQYF.